This TCR beta chain was identified during a study of blood T cell repertoires in COVID-19. Study information: Whether acute or convalescent, the COVID-19 samples came from the United States, Italy and Spain.

Sequencing was performed with immunoSEQ multiplex PCR; in TCRdb, only in-frame clones are kept and a portion is missing. The repertoire consists of fewer than 300,000 clones, with around 89% occurring once and the leading ten covering around 10%. V was clipped by 3 bases and J by 0 bases, with 12 bases between them. Germline V CDR1 and CDR2: KGHSH, LQKENI. The CDR3 covers 15 residues. The receptor's source is a man aged 35-49 years who had recovered from COVID-19. V and J are TRBV18 and TRBJ2-7; the D gene is possibly TRBD1 (5 bases). Sequencing was done on a sample of PBMCs or T cells enriched from blood (not recorded which). CDR3 nucleotide sequence: TGTGCCAGCTCACCCGAACAGGCCTCCTCCTACGAGCAGTACTTC. Translating it yields CASSPEQASSYEQYF.